This record looks at one T cell receptor beta chain sequence and its context. Its target antigen remains unknown. The sample holds no much larger clone one base away, and base qualities are not on file. The immunoSEQ Assay, a bias-controlled multiplex PCR, was used to amplify TCRbeta CDR3 regions from genomic DNA. Concerning the study's data processing: Nucleated cell counts per sample were estimated from amplification of reference gene primers within the assay. Sequence reads were collapsed and filtered to measure the absolute abundance of every unique TCRbeta CDR3 rearrangement. For each sample, productive Simpson clonality was calculated by taking the square root of Simpson's diversity index across productive rearrangements. What TCRdb holds here is the immuneACCESS table cut down to in-frame rearrangements. Part of the clones is not present; checked against another copy, under half of the missing clones reflect an unresolved V gene, and the others are unexplained. V, J and clone size are those of that table, while D and trimming were read from the DNA. Present in this sample are around 330,000 clones, under 95% of which were seen just once. The ten most abundant clones make up around 2.6% of the sample.

The data stem from a study of blood T cell repertoires in COVID-19 (dated by TCRdb to the early 2020s). Background on the whole study: Collaborator samples came from the United States, Italy and Spain and covered acute and convalescent phases of COVID-19. The material from the prospective study consisted of cDNA or gDNA derived from T cells, B-cell-depleted T cells, or PBMCs. The dataset comprised deeply sampled blood TCRbeta repertoires from subjects exposed to, actively infected with, or recovered from COVID-19. The sample metadata nearly always contained a de-identified subject ID, COVID-19 status, age in years and sex. The repertoires were released in a freely available public database meant as a resource for research on the immune response to SARS-CoV-2. Where available, HLA class I and class II types were obtained from metadata supplied by the sample provider rather than from assay-based typing. The samples were drawn from two sources: the first 160 participants of the ongoing ImmuneRACE study, and approximately 1,300 subjects contributed by 6 global collaborators. What the study reported, not specific to this receptor: The quantity of clinical and demographic metadata differed by source and by participant and was supplied without curation.

Participants in the prospective study were aged 18 to 89 years, lived in under 30 United States geographic areas, and enrolled through a virtual design. Cohort assignment in the prospective study relied on participant-reported clinical history from a screening survey and a study questionnaire. Recovered participants in ImmuneRACE Cohort 3 were defined as having two consecutive negative NP/OP PCR tests, clearance from a healthcare professional, or resolution of symptoms. In the prospective study, whole blood, serum and a nasopharyngeal or oropharyngeal swab were collected from each participant by mobile phlebotomists. Prospective study participants could optionally give additional blood draws and questionnaires over an approximately two-month period. Blood samples from the prospective study were shipped frozen or at room temperature prior to DNA extraction. At the junction V is shortened by 5 bases and J by 7 bases; bases outside the gene matches: 4. Based on the germline V gene (reference sequence), the CDR1 and CDR2 sequences are MNHEY and SMNVEV. Spanning cysteine to phenylalanine, the CDR3 consists of 15 amino acids. Kept here is only the CDR3 DNA, which spans 45 bases and is read in frame from base 1.

The receptor comes from a man in his sixties who had recovered from COVID-19. Sequenced: PBMCs or T cells enriched from blood (not recorded which). The receptor chain draws on TRBV27 and TRBJ2-1, with 14 bases matching TRBD2. The DNA sequence is TGTGCCAGCAGTACCGGGACTAGCGGGAGAAATGAGCAGTTCTTC. Protein translation: CASSTGTSGRNEQFF.